This TCR beta chain was sequenced in a study of cytomegalovirus exposure and HLA in healthy donors. Points from the study as a whole: Per published reports, the classifier diagnosed cytomegalovirus status with high specificity and sensitivity. The majority of TCR sequences were rare, yet some public TCRs appeared in many donors. The tendency of first-cohort TCR clusters to co-occur in the 120 validation repertoires was the finding of a later analysis.

Clones were read by immunoSEQ multiplex PCR, and TCRdb kept only the in-frame ones, dropping some. The sample holds some 87,000 clones; approximately 96% are singletons and the top ten take 1.3%. This clone occurred a few times. The antigen remains undetermined. Separation from the roughly 700-subject first cohort characterized the roughly 120-subject validation cohort, to which the donors belonged. The V gene end was trimmed by 4 bases and the J gene end by 4 bases; junction bases not matched to a gene: 6. Germline-derived CDR1 and CDR2 are MNHEY and SMNVEV (reference sequence). The CDR3 loop spans 16 amino acids.

The sample consisted of PBMCs. The chain couples TRBV27 to TRBJ2-3; 12 positions agree with TRBD2. This TCR derives from a woman in her late teens or twenties in good health and CMV-seronegative. CDR3 DNA: TGTGCCAGCAGTTCCTGGACTAGCGGGAACCCAGATACGCAGTATTTT. Translated: CASSSWTSGNPDTQYF.